These 18 T cell receptor beta chains were all obtained from the same sample, sequenced in a study of OX40 agonist ivuxolimab in advanced cancers. Clones were sequenced by immunoSEQ multiplex PCR, and TCRdb holds only the in-frame ones, with some missing. This sample has approximately 49,000 clones, with about 86% found just once. This specimen was CD4+ or CD8+ T cells sorted from blood, taken in a trial of the OX40 agonist ivuxolimab. These receptors all come from an adult with an advanced solid tumor such as melanoma, head and neck, liver or kidney cancer.

J is TRBJ2-7 and V is TRBV2, with 12 bases that match TRBD2. Germline lookup yields CDR1 SNHLY and CDR2 FYNNEI. J gave up 4 bases and V 6 bases, and 4 bases lay outside the gene matches. The CDR3 runs to 14 residues. The CDR3 loop is CASRETSGSYEQYF. DNA of the CDR3: TGTGCCAGCAGGGAGACTAGCGGGAGTTACGAGCAGTACTTC.

The chain carries TRBV28 and TRBJ2-3; the D gene is possibly TRBD2 (6 bases). The CDR3 covers 16 residues. Trimming shortened V by 2 bases and J by 2 bases, and 14 bases separated the two germline ends. The germline V gene encodes CDR1 MDHEN and CDR2 SYDVKM. In DNA form, the CDR3 reads TGTGCCAGCAGTTTAGACCGGACGGGAGACACAGATACGCAGTATTTT. It translates to CASSLDRTGDTDTQYF.

This clone was seen more than once but under ten times. The CDR3 region has the DNA TGTGCCAGCAGCGCGGACAGGGGTGATGAAAAACTGTTTTTT. Its protein is CASSADRGDEKLFF. The chain uses TRBV7-6 and TRBJ1-4, with 9 positions matching TRBD1. The J segment lost 6 bases and the V segment lost 5 bases, leaving 4 bases of the junction unmatched. CDR1 and CDR2 (germline): SGHVS, FNYEAQ. The CDR3 sequence is 14 residues long.

CDR3 nucleotide sequence: TGTGCCAGCACTTCTAACACCCTGTCCGACTATGGCTACACCTTC. It yields the protein CASTSNTLSDYGYTF. The chain is built from TRBV27 and TRBJ1-2; D ambiguous. Germline loops: CDR1 MNHEY, CDR2 SMNVEV (reference sequence). The CDR3 consists of 15 residues. Deletions cut 7 bases from V and 3 bases from J, with 18 bases between.

The rearrangement joins TRBV19 to TRBJ2-2; unclear D gene. The CDR3 is made up of 15 amino acids. The V gene lost 5 bases and the J gene lost 6 bases, with 16 bases spanning the gap. Germline V lookup: CDR1 LNHDA, CDR2 SQIVND (reference sequence). The CDR3: CASSLVPGTPGELFF. The CDR3 DNA follows: TGTGCCAGTAGTCTTGTTCCCGGAACTCCCGGGGAGCTGTTTTTT.

This clone has just one count. V gene TRBV30 combines with J gene TRBJ1-1; D not resolved. With 3 bases removed from V and 5 bases from J, the gap between germline ends came to 10 bases. The length of the CDR3 is 12 residues. CDR1 GTSNPN and CDR2 SVGIG come from the germline V gene (reference sequence). The CDR3 coding sequence is TGTGCCTGGAGCCCGTCGAGGACTGAAGCTTTCTTT. Protein sequence: CAWSPSRTEAFF.

This clone was detected only once. The junction and the germline gene differ at one end; a read error may be behind it. The rearrangement links TRBV5-3 to TRBJ1-6; no firm D call. TRBV5-3 belongs to the ORF category, with a function that is uncertain. The CDR3 loop spans 12 amino acids. CDR3 protein: CASSLSSSPLHF. The CDR3 DNA sequence: TGTGCCAGCAGCTTATCGTCTTCACCCCTCCACTTT.

The CDR3 loop is CASSLDSNYGYTF. CDR3 in DNA: TGTGCCAGCAGCCTCGACAGTAACTATGGCTACACCTTC. The chain recombines TRBV7-9 with TRBJ1-2; the D gene is possibly TRBD1 (5 bases). V lost 5 bases to trimming and J lost 1 base, with 8 bases between them. This CDR3 is 13 amino acids long. Germline loops: CDR1 SEHNR, CDR2 FQNEAQ (reference sequence).

This chain joins TRBV19 and TRBJ2-3; D is possibly TRBD2 (6 bases). Looked up from germline, CDR1 is LNHDA and CDR2 is SQIVND (reference sequence). Between the trimmed V and J ends, which lost 1 base and 0 bases, there was a span of 14 bases. This CDR3 has 17 amino acids. In DNA, the CDR3 is TGTGCCAGTAGTATAGGCATAGGCGGGGCTAGCACAGATACGCAGTATTTT. This gives the protein CASSIGIGGASTDTQYF.

The rearrangement joins TRBV6-5 to TRBJ2-7; D remains ambiguous. The CDR3 sequence is 14 residues long. CDR1 and CDR2 from the germline V gene are MNHEY and SVGAGI. Trimming left V 2 bases short and J 2 bases short, with 10 bases between. CDR3 coding DNA: TGTGCCAGCAGTTACCATGGCTTCACCTACGAGCAGTACTTC. As protein: CASSYHGFTYEQYF.

V is TRBV19 and J is TRBJ2-2; D not resolved. V was clipped by 5 bases and J by 6 bases, with 7 bases between them. Germline CDR1 LNHDA, CDR2 SQIVND (reference sequence). The CDR3 runs 12 residues. In nucleotides, the CDR3 is TGTGCCAGTAGTCCCCGCGCCGGGGAGCTGTTTTTT. Translation gives CASSPRAGELFF.

This chain joins TRBV5-8 and TRBJ2-7; 12 positions match TRBD1. The germline CDR1 and CDR2 sequences are SGHTS and YDEGEE. CDR3 size: 15 residues. After removal of 0 bases from V and 5 bases from J, the junction contained 3 bases not matched to a gene. The CDR3 is CASSLEGTGGDEQYV. The CDR3 DNA is TGTGCCAGCAGCTTGGAGGGGACAGGGGGCGACGAGCAGTACGTC.

The chain is built from TRBV10-3 and TRBJ1-1; 7 bases are a match to TRBD1. Germline V gene data show CDR1 as ENHRY and CDR2 as SYGVKD. The V gene end was trimmed by 4 bases and the J gene end by 6 bases; junction bases not matched to a gene: 8. The CDR3 length is 14 residues. As DNA, the CDR3 is TGTGCCATCAGTGGAGGGGACAGCCTGTCTGAAGCTTTCTTT. Protein: CAISGGDSLSEAFF.

This sequence joins TRBV4-1 and TRBJ2-1, with 14 nucleotides matching TRBD2. The CDR3 contains 14 residues. CDR1 and CDR2 (germline): MGHRA, YSYEKL. J lost 10 bases, V lost 3 bases, and 2 bases had no gene match. The CDR3 coding sequence is TGCGCCAGCAGCCAGGGACTAGCGGGAGAAGAGCAGTTCTTC. This encodes CASSQGLAGEEQFF.

This chain joins TRBV5-4 and TRBJ2-1; TRBD2 agrees at 7 bases. The CDR3 is made up of 15 amino acids. Germline CDR1 SGHNT, CDR2 YYREEE (reference sequence). With V trimmed by 4 bases and J by 3 bases, 7 bases remained unmatched. CDR3: CASSLDGGYYNEQFF. CDR3 in DNA: TGTGCCAGCAGCCTCGACGGGGGGTACTACAATGAGCAGTTCTTC.

V gene TRBV9 combines with J gene TRBJ2-1; D is possibly TRBD1 (5 bases). The CDR3 length is 14 residues. The germline V and J ends were trimmed by 4 bases and 6 bases, with 14 bases remaining between them. The germline V gene has CDR1 SGDLS and CDR2 YYNGEE. In DNA, the CDR3 is TGTGCCAGCAGCTCGGCAGGGTTAAGCAATGAGCAGTTCTTC. Amino acids: CASSSAGLSNEQFF. Using reference TRBV9 and TRBJ2-1 for the parts outside the CDR3, the full variable domain is DSGVTQTPKHLITATGQRVTLRCSPRSGDLSVYWYQQSLDQGLQFLIQYYNGEERAKGNILERFSAQQFPDLHSELNLSSLELGDSALYFCASSSAGLSNEQFFGPGTRLTVL.

The chain has TRBV27 and TRBJ1-4, with D uncertain. The ends were cut back, 3 bases at V and 4 bases at J, with 6 bases in the middle. The CDR3 runs to 13 residues. Germline loops: CDR1 MNHEY, CDR2 SMNVEV (reference sequence). CDR3 loop: CASSFGRNEKLFF. The CDR3 DNA reads as TGTGCCAGCAGTTTCGGCCGTAATGAAAAACTGTTTTTT.

J is TRBJ1-1 and V is TRBV27; D is ambiguous. CDR1 and CDR2 from the germline V gene are MNHEY and SMNVEV (reference sequence). The CDR3 has 13 residues. V gave up 5 bases and J gave up 4 bases, with 11 bases separating them. The CDR3 nucleotides read TGTGCCAGCAGTATAGGACTGATCACTGAAGCTTTCTTT. Its protein product is CASSIGLITEAFF.